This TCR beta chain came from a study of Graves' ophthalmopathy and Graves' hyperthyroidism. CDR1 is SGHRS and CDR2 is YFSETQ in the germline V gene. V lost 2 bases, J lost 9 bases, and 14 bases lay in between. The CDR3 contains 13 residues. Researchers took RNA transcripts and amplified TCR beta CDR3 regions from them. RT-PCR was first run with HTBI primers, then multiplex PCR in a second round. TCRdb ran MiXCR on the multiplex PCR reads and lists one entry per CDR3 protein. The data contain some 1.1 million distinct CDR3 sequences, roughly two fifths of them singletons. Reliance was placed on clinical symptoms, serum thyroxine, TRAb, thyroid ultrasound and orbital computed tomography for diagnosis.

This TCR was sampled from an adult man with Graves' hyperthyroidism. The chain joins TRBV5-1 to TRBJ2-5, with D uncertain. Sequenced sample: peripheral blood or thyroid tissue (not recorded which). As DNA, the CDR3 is TGCGCCAGCAGCTTCTCCGACGATCAGCCCCAGTACTTC. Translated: CASSFSDDQPQYF. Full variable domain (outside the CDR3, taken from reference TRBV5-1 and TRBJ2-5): KAGVTQTPRYLIKTRGQQVTLSCSPISGHRSVSWYQQTPGQGLQFLFEYFSETQRNKGNFPGRFSGRQFSNSRSEMNVSTLELGDSALYLCASSFSDDQPQYFGPGTRLLVL.